One and the same sample provided the 7 T cell receptor beta chains below, sequenced in a study of T-cell reconstitution after alpha-beta-depleted transplantation in children. For TCRbeta, the library was prepared with unique molecular identifiers. TCRdb passed the PCR reads through MiXCR, listing each CDR3 protein once. The sample records 200,000 to 250,000 distinct CDR3 sequences, around 9.2% being singletons. This specimen was PBMCs, mostly from graft donor cells, taken 360 days after TCRalphabeta/CD19-depleted stem cell transplant. The receptors here all came from a male patient aged 2-15 years who had a stem cell transplant for acute myeloid leukemia, so the T cells may come from the graft donor.

Only a few counts were recorded for this clonotype. This sequence joins TRBV7-9 and TRBJ2-5; no definite D call. Trimming removed 1 base from V and 6 bases from J, with 15 bases in between. The CDR3 length is 15 residues. Germline CDR1 and CDR2: SEHNR and FQNEAQ (reference sequence). CDR3 bases: TGTGCCAGCAGCTTAGGTTCGGCAGACTTACAGACCCAGTACTTC. As protein: CASSLGSADLQTQYF.

This clonotype has at least ten counts. CDR3 DNA sequence: TGTGCCAGCACCCCCGAGATCACCGGGGAGCTGTTTTTT. Amino acids: CASTPEITGELFF. The J gene is TRBJ2-2, the V gene TRBV12-3 or TRBV12-4; D unclear. V gave up 7 bases and J gave up 4 bases, with 10 bases separating them. The CDR3 is made up of 13 amino acids.

The rearrangement uses TRBV5-1 and TRBJ2-3; possibly TRBD1 for D (5 bases). V gave up 1 base and J gave up 4 bases, with 10 bases separating them. This CDR3 region has 14 residues. CDR1 is SGHRS, CDR2 YFSETQ, per germline. CDR3 sequence: CASSLFRVADTQYF. The CDR3 coding sequence is TGCGCCAGCAGCTTGTTCAGGGTGGCAGATACGCAGTATTTT.

This clonotype was recorded a few times. This chain joins TRBV7-3 and TRBJ1-1, with D possibly matching TRBD1 (6 bases). The V and J ends lost 3 bases and 3 bases respectively, with 11 bases between them. Germline V gene data show CDR1 as SGHTA and CDR2 as FQGTGA. CDR3 length equals 14 residues. CDR3: CASSLGGEYTEAFF. The CDR3 DNA follows: TGTGCCAGCAGCTTGGGGGGCGAATACACTGAAGCTTTCTTT.

This clonotype turned up a few times. V is TRBV15 and J is TRBJ2-2; either TRBD1 or TRBD2 may supply D (5 bases each). With 1 base removed from V and 8 bases from J, the gap between germline ends came to 11 bases. CDR1 and CDR2 from the germline V gene are LNHNV and YYDKDF (reference sequence). The CDR3 loop spans 14 amino acids. CDR3 in DNA: TGTGCCACCAGCAGAGTGGGGGTCTATGGGGAGCTGTTTTTT. This translates into CATSRVGVYGELFF.

This clonotype appeared many times. The chain is built from TRBV5-6 and TRBJ2-7; no clear D gene. Germline CDR1 is SGHDT and CDR2 is YYEEEE. V lost 2 bases and J 3 bases, leaving 9 bases between the germline ends. The CDR3 runs to 13 residues. CDR3 in amino acids: CASSFVADYEQYF. The DNA for the CDR3 is TGTGCCAGCAGCTTTGTAGCAGACTACGAGCAGTACTTC.

This clonotype came up a few times. This chain connects TRBV5-1 to TRBJ1-1; D is ambiguous. Trimming shortened V by 5 bases and J by 1 base, and 9 bases separated the two germline ends. In germline, CDR1 is SGHRS, CDR2 YFSETQ. The CDR3 totals 13 residues. The chain's CDR3 is CASRTAPNTEAFF. The DNA of the CDR3 is TGCGCCAGCAGGACCGCCCCGAACACTGAAGCTTTCTTT.